There are a few counts of the clone carrying this T cell receptor (beta chain). Its antigen is as yet unknown. The entry originates in a study of T-cell memory formation after mild COVID-19. As for the study in general: Largely donor-specific TCR clusters were found.

Study-level results: Several responding clones turned up in pre-infection memory, indicating that cross-reactive memory may have taken part.

The CDR3 contains 15 residues. Per the germline V gene, CDR1 is LNHNV and CDR2 is YYDKDF (reference sequence). V lost 4 bases, J lost 3 bases, and 12 bases lay in between. Constant-segment primers served in 5'RACE that generated TCR alpha and TCR beta cDNA libraries bearing sample barcodes and UMIs. TCRdb re-called the 5' RACE reads with MiXCR, one entry per CDR3 protein. The sample has fewer than 200,000 distinct CDR3 sequences, roughly a fifth seen once; the top ten hold about 21%. V gene TRBV15 combines with J gene TRBJ2-2; a possible D gene is TRBD2 (6 bases). Sequenced: PBMCs or a T cell subset sorted from them (not recorded which). The TCR was taken from an adult woman who had mild COVID-19 (a few samples of this study predate the infection). Cell type and time point are not known. The chain's CDR3 is CATSTGRRYTGELFF. CDR3 in DNA: TGTGCCACCAGCACCGGGAGACGGTACACCGGGGAGCTGTTTTTT.